The present T cell receptor (beta chain) was sequenced within a study of CD8 T cells in Susac syndrome. Germline lookup yields CDR1 SQVTM and CDR2 ANQGSEA. With 6 bases clipped from V and 6 bases from J, the junction kept 6 bases outside the gene matches. The CDR3 has 13 residues. This clonotype was seen more than once but under ten times. About 0.5 to 1 ug RNA was reverse transcribed with random hexamers. The CDR3 of TCR beta was amplified by immunoSEQ multiplex PCR across 54 Vbeta and 13 Jbeta. In TCRdb, the immunoSEQ multiplex PCR reads were re-called with MiXCR into one record per CDR3 protein. Among more than 75,000 distinct CDR3 sequences listed, around 94% were seen once.

This sequence joins TRBV29-1 and TRBJ1-2, with TRBD1 matching 11 bases. This TCR was recovered from a human donor in good health. The sequencing input was CD8+ T cells from PBMCs. CDR3 in DNA: TGCAGCGTGCCGGGACAGGGGGTACATGGCTACACCTTC. Its translation: CSVPGQGVHGYTF.